These 7 T cell receptor beta chains were all obtained from the same sample, sequenced in a study of blood T cell repertoires in COVID-19. Data came from immunoSEQ multiplex PCR; TCRdb stores just in-frame clones and leaves some out. In the table there are approximately 260,000 clones, roughly 84% of which are singletons. Sequencing was carried out using PBMCs or T cells enriched from blood (not recorded which). The receptors here all came from a woman between 50 and 59 years old who had been exposed to COVID-19.

The chain is built from TRBV12-3 or TRBV12-4 and TRBJ1-1; TRBD1 is a possible D gene (5 bases). The V end lost 10 bases, the J end lost 3 bases, and 15 bases lay between the germline ends. CDR3 size: 13 residues. CDR3 protein: CATTTGSDTEAFF. For the CDR3, the DNA is TGTGCCACCACTACAGGTTCAGACACTGAAGCTTTCTTT.

This sequence joins TRBV7-8 and TRBJ2-7, with D possibly TRBD1 on 5 matching bases. Germline loops: CDR1 SGHVS, CDR2 FQNEAQ. This CDR3 has 14 residues. The V end lost 2 bases, the J end lost 6 bases, and 14 bases lay between the germline ends. The DNA for the CDR3 is TGTGCCAGCAGCTTATTCCCAAGGCAGGGCGAGCAGTACTTC. This codes for CASSLFPRQGEQYF. Supplemented by reference TRBV7-8 and TRBJ2-7, the full variable domain reads GAGVSQSPRYKVAKRGQDVALRCDPISGHVSLFWYQQALGQGPEFLTYFQNEAQLDKSGLPSDRFFAERPEGSVSTLKIQRTQQEDSAVYLCASSLFPRQGEQYFGPGTRLTVT.

CDR3 amino acids: CASGLEGTSGNTIYF. The CDR3 DNA is TGTGCTAGTGGTTTAGAGGGAACCTCTGGAAACACCATATATTTT. V usage is TRBV12-5 and J usage is TRBJ1-3; D is unclear. The CDR3 is 15 amino acids. CDR1 and CDR2 from the germline V gene are LGHNT and FRNRAP. The germline V and J ends were trimmed by 3 bases and 0 bases, with 9 bases remaining between them.

The genes are TRBV4-1 and TRBJ1-1; 12 bases match TRBD1. Germline V gives CDR1 MGHRA, CDR2 YSYEKL. Unmatched junction bases numbered 16, after V lost 0 bases and J lost 2 bases. The CDR3 is 21 amino acids. The CDR3 coding sequence is TGCGCCAGCAGCCAAGATCTAATCCCGGGACAGGGGGCATTCGTCAACACTGAAGCTTTCTTT. It is translated as CASSQDLIPGQGAFVNTEAFF.

The chain carries TRBV10-2 and TRBJ2-3; TRBD1 matches 8 bases. This CDR3 has 13 amino acids. The V and J ends lost 8 bases and 4 bases, in that order; junction bases with no gene match: 5. The V gene's germline CDR1 is WSHSY and CDR2 SAAADI. The chain's CDR3 is CASLPGGADTQYF. DNA of the CDR3: TGCGCCAGCCTCCCAGGGGGCGCAGATACGCAGTATTTT.

The J gene is TRBJ1-5, the V gene TRBV18, with 9 bases matching TRBD1. With V trimmed by 6 bases and J by 2 bases, 5 bases remained unmatched. Germline values: CDR1 KGHSH, CDR2 LQKENI. The CDR3 is 15 amino acids. The CDR3, as DNA: TGTGCCAGCTCGTGGGGACAGGGAGGCAATCAGCCCCAGCATTTT. Translated, it gives CASSWGQGGNQPQHF.

The chain couples TRBV29-1 to TRBJ1-2, with D possibly matching TRBD1 (5 bases). Trimming removed 0 bases at V and 1 base at J, with 9 bases between. This CDR3 has 14 amino acids. Germline lookup yields CDR1 SQVTM and CDR2 ANQGSEA. The CDR3 bases are TGCAGCGTTGAAGATCAGGACATTAACTATGGCTACACCTTC. Residues: CSVEDQDINYGYTF. Full variable domain (missing parts from reference TRBV29-1 and TRBJ1-2): SAVISQKPSRDICQRGTSLTIQCQVDSQVTMMFWYRQQPGQSLTLIATANQGSEATYESGFVIDKFPISRPNLTFSTLTVSNMSPEDSSIYLCSVEDQDINYGYTFGSGTRLTVV.